A single sample gave rise to the 13 T cell receptor beta chains below, sequenced in a study of blood T cell repertoires in COVID-19 (dated by TCRdb to the early 2020s). Library prep was done by the immunoSEQ multiplex PCR assay. TCRdb provides this immuneACCESS table in a form limited to in-frame rearrangements. Some clones are lacking; in checked studies, under half of them reflect an unresolved V gene, and why the rest are absent is not known. The sample data list around 400,000 clones, and roughly 91% of these were observed just once. Of the sample, 1.5% to 2% falls within the top ten clones. The sample comprised PBMCs or T cells enriched from blood (not recorded which). The source is a woman aged 25 to 45 who had recovered from COVID-19.

This clone was found once. This rearrangement joins TRBV18 to TRBJ1-2, with 10 bases fitting TRBD1. The CDR3 contains 16 residues. Looked up from germline, CDR1 is KGHSH and CDR2 is LQKENI. V lost 6 bases, J lost 4 bases, and 11 bases stayed unmatched. In DNA form, the CDR3 reads TGTGCCAGCTCGCGCAACCGGGACAGGGGTGCCTATGGCTACACCTTC. Amino acid sequence: CASSRNRDRGAYGYTF. Full variable domain (rest looked up from reference TRBV18 and TRBJ1-2): NAGVMQNPRHLVRRRGQEARLRCSPMKGHSHVYWYRQLPEEGLKFMVYLQKENIIDESGMPKERFSAEFPKEGPSILRIQQVVRGDSAAYFCASSRNRDRGAYGYTFGSGTRLTVV.

The genes are TRBV6-1 and TRBJ1-5; D unclear. The CDR3 loop spans 15 amino acids. Germline CDR1 reads MNHNS; CDR2 reads SASEGT. V lost 2 bases, J lost 7 bases, and 15 bases lay in between. CDR3 sequence: CASSELGGMGQPQHF. The DNA for the CDR3 is TGTGCCAGCAGTGAACTTGGCGGGATGGGGCAGCCCCAGCATTTT.

This clone came up a few times. This rearrangement joins TRBV3-1 (or the pseudogene TRBV3-2) to TRBJ1-2, with a possible D match to TRBD1 (6 bases). Trimming removed 0 bases from V and 4 bases from J, with 12 bases in between. Germline V CDR1 and CDR2: LGHDT, YNNKEL (reference sequence). The CDR3 runs 15 residues. Written as DNA, the CDR3 is TGTGCCAGCAGCCAAGACCCGACAGGCTTCTATGGCTACACCTTC. It yields the protein CASSQDPTGFYGYTF.

The chain employs TRBV7-6 and TRBJ2-2, with D tentatively TRBD1 (6 bases). The germline V and J ends were trimmed by 7 bases and 2 bases, with 20 bases remaining between them. The length of the CDR3 is 17 residues. Looked up from germline, CDR1 is SGHVS and CDR2 is FNYEAQ. The CDR3 loop reads CASNPFTGTSNTGELFF. The CDR3 coding sequence is TGTGCCAGCAACCCTTTTACCGGGACATCTAACACCGGGGAGCTGTTTTTT.

The chain carries TRBV4-1 and TRBJ2-2, with TRBD2 as a possible D gene (6 bases). Trimming removed 6 bases at V and 7 bases at J, with 12 bases between. The CDR3 totals 13 residues. CDR1 is MGHRA, CDR2 YSYEKL, per germline. CDR3 bases: TGCGCCAGCAGACTCAGGGAGGACGGGGAGCTGTTTTTT. This encodes CASRLREDGELFF.

The chain employs TRBV6-2 or TRBV6-3 and TRBJ2-7; no definite D call. The CDR3 has 15 residues. The V end was cut by 3 bases, the J end by 5 bases, with 17 bases between. CDR1 is MNHEY, CDR2 SVGEGT, per germline. The chain's CDR3 is CASSYPARLVDEQYF. For the CDR3, the DNA is TGTGCCAGCAGTTATCCCGCCAGGTTGGTCGACGAGCAGTACTTC.

This chain joins TRBV19 and TRBJ2-7; TRBD2 matches 10 bases. The length of the CDR3 is 14 residues. Germline assignment: CDR1 LNHDA and CDR2 SQIVND (reference sequence). V trimming: 8 bases; J trimming: 0 bases; junction bases outside the gene matches: 4. The CDR3 bases are TGTGCCAGTGGTCCTAGCGGGAGCTCCTACGAGCAGTACTTC. Protein: CASGPSGSSYEQYF. The full variable domain, completed using reference TRBV19 and TRBJ2-7, is DGGITQSPKYLFRKEGQNVTLSCEQNLNHDAMYWYRQDPGQGLRLIYYSQIVNDFQKGDIAEGYSVSREKKESFPLTVTSAQKNPTAFYLCASGPSGSSYEQYFGPGTRLTVT.

This clone is medium-sized (0.01 to 0.1%) by share. The chain employs TRBV7-9 and TRBJ2-1, with a weak D call TRBD1 (6 bases). Between the trimmed V and J ends, which lost 3 bases and 9 bases, there was a span of 18 bases. This CDR3 has 15 residues. Per the germline V gene, CDR1 is SEHNR and CDR2 is FQNEAQ (reference sequence). The CDR3 loop is CASSLGDPGTTEQFF. CDR3 in DNA: TGTGCCAGCAGCTTGGGGGACCCGGGGACAACTGAGCAGTTCTTC.

This chain links TRBV5-1 with TRBJ1-2; D gene ambiguous. V was pared by 3 bases and J by 4 bases, with 7 bases between. This CDR3 is built from 12 residues. Germline V gene data show CDR1 as SGHRS and CDR2 as YFSETQ. CDR3 sequence: CASSSDFYGYTF. CDR3 coding DNA: TGCGCCAGCAGCTCGGACTTCTATGGCTACACCTTC.

V usage is TRBV19 and J usage is TRBJ2-2, with D unclear. Germline values: CDR1 LNHDA, CDR2 SQIVND (reference sequence). There are 14 residues in the CDR3. Trimming took off 3 bases at V and 6 bases at J, with 11 bases between the two ends. CDR3 DNA sequence: TGTGCCAGTAGTATTATTTTTTCCCCCGGGGAGCTGTTTTTT. The encoded protein is CASSIIFSPGELFF.

This clone was found once. The DNA for the CDR3 is TGCGCCAGCAGCTCACTTCAGGGACTCATGAACACTGAAGCTTTCTTT. Amino acid sequence: CASSSLQGLMNTEAFF. V usage is TRBV5-1 and J usage is TRBJ1-1, with a possible D match to TRBD1 (5 bases). With 3 bases removed from V and 0 bases from J, the gap between germline ends came to 15 bases. CDR1 is SGHRS and CDR2 is YFSETQ in the germline V gene. This CDR3 region has 16 residues.

This chain connects TRBV5-5 to TRBJ2-3; weak D call: TRBD2 (6 bases). The CDR3 has 15 amino acids. Germline lookup yields CDR1 SGHKS and CDR2 YYEKEE (reference sequence). The V gene lost 4 bases and the J gene lost 4 bases, with 16 bases spanning the gap. CDR3 nucleotide sequence: TGTGCCAGCAGCGGCGGGACTCGATTGTCAGATACGCAGTATTTT. Amino acid sequence: CASSGGTRLSDTQYF.

The V and J genes are TRBV2 and TRBJ1-2; D not resolved. There are 12 residues in the CDR3. Trimming shortened V by 9 bases and J by 7 bases, and 15 bases separated the two germline ends. CDR1 is SNHLY and CDR2 is FYNNEI in the germline V gene. The CDR3 coding sequence is TGTGCCAGTGGTCGGGGTCACCCTGGCTACACCTTC. It is translated as CASGRGHPGYTF.